Here is one TCR beta chain with its context. Combining a sample-barcoded 5' primer with a J-beta primer mix, a second PCR ran for about 7 to 12 cycles. A single record per CDR3 protein comes from TCRdb applying MiXCR to the 5' RACE reads. In the table there are about 1,800,000 distinct CDR3 sequences, 25% to 30% of which are singletons. These data are taken from a study of blood T cells in healthy people across ages. The CDR3 consists of 15 residues. Germline CDR1 and CDR2: SGHTA and FQGNSA. Trimming took off 5 bases at V and 5 bases at J, with 15 bases between the two ends. The sample comprised blood. The chain is built from TRBV7-2 and TRBJ2-2; perhaps TRBD1 as D (7 bases). This sequence originates from a woman aged 25-40 years in good health. The CDR3 spells CASSQRAGGTGELFF. The CDR3 DNA is TGTGCCAGCAGCCAGCGGGCAGGGGGGACCGGGGAGCTGTTTTTT.